This passage covers 24 T cell receptor beta chains from one sample sequenced in a study of OX40 agonist ivuxolimab in advanced cancers. The data were produced by immunoSEQ multiplex PCR, yet TCRdb's version contains in-frame clones alone and is incomplete. The table records more than 65,000 clones, roughly three quarters of them present only once. The sequencing used CD4+ or CD8+ T cells sorted from blood, collected in a trial of the OX40 agonist ivuxolimab. The receptor set was obtained from an adult with an advanced solid tumor such as melanoma, head and neck, liver or kidney cancer.

The rearrangement uses TRBV19 and TRBJ2-1; 15 bases align to TRBD2. The CDR3 runs 18 residues. The trim removed 5 bases at V and 2 bases at J, leaving 7 bases unmatched. Germline loops: CDR1 LNHDA, CDR2 SQIVND (reference sequence). The CDR3 bases are TGTGCCAGTAGTTCTTACAGGACTAGCGGGAGGGCCTACAATGAGCAGTTCTTC. This sequence encodes CASSSYRTSGRAYNEQFF. The full variable domain, completed using reference TRBV19 and TRBJ2-1, is DGGITQSPKYLFRKEGQNVTLSCEQNLNHDAMYWYRQDPGQGLRLIYYSQIVNDFQKGDIAEGYSVSREKKESFPLTVTSAQKNPTAFYLCASSSYRTSGRAYNEQFFGPGTRLTVL.

V usage is TRBV5-1 and J usage is TRBJ2-7; 10 positions agree with TRBD2. CDR3 length: 13 amino acids. Looked up from germline, CDR1 is SGHRS and CDR2 is YFSETQ. J was trimmed by 3 bases and V by 5 bases; bases with no gene match: 2. The CDR3 loop reads CASRASGGYEQYF. CDR3 bases: TGCGCCAGCAGGGCTAGCGGGGGCTACGAGCAGTACTTC.

Here the CDR3 reads CASSSVGQPQHF. CDR3 coding DNA: TGTGCCAGCAGTTCTGTCGGTCAGCCCCAGCATTTT. The genes are TRBV2 and TRBJ1-5, with D uncertain. V gave up 5 bases and J gave up 6 bases, with 8 bases separating them. The CDR3 contains 12 residues. Per the germline V gene, CDR1 is SNHLY and CDR2 is FYNNEI.

This clone was recorded once. The genes are TRBV5-6 and TRBJ2-7; 11 positions agree with TRBD2. Germline V CDR1 and CDR2: SGHDT, YYEEEE. The CDR3 length is 15 residues. Unmatched junction bases numbered 7, after V lost 4 bases and J lost 4 bases. CDR3 DNA sequence: TGTGCCAGCAGCCCTTTCGGGACTAGCGGTTACGAGCAGTACTTC. Amino acid sequence: CASSPFGTSGYEQYF.

The rearrangement links TRBV7-9 to TRBJ2-5; weak D call: TRBD2 (5 bases). The germline V gene has CDR1 SEHNR and CDR2 FQNEAQ (reference sequence). Between the trimmed V and J ends, which lost 1 base and 7 bases, there was a span of 10 bases. This CDR3 contains 13 residues. CDR3 protein: CASSLDLRGTQYF. CDR3 bases: TGTGCCAGCAGCTTAGACCTCCGGGGGACCCAGTACTTC.

This chain joins TRBV28 and TRBJ2-3; weak D call: TRBD1 (5 bases). V gave up 6 bases and J gave up 6 bases, with 22 bases separating them. In germline, CDR1 is MDHEN, CDR2 SYDVKM. The CDR3 runs 16 residues. The CDR3 sequence is CASSRLWVRAADTQYF. The DNA of the CDR3 is TGTGCCAGCAGCAGACTGTGGGTCAGGGCGGCGGATACGCAGTATTTT.

The chain uses TRBV6-4 and TRBJ2-1, with 8 positions matching TRBD2. Germline values: CDR1 MRHNA, CDR2 SNTAGT. This CDR3 has 15 amino acids. Trimming cost V 3 bases and J 7 bases; bases outside gene matches: 8. For the CDR3, the DNA is TGTGCCAGCAGTGAAAGGACTAGCCTACGGAATGAGCAGTTCTTC. Its protein product is CASSERTSLRNEQFF.

The chain carries TRBV7-9 and TRBJ1-1, with D perhaps matching TRBD1 (5 bases). This CDR3 has 17 residues. V dropped 6 bases and J dropped 0 bases, with 20 bases sitting between them. The germline CDR1 and CDR2 sequences are SEHNR and FQNEAQ (reference sequence). Here the CDR3 DNA reads TGTGCCAGCAGGCGGCTAGGGACTCCTGATATGAACACTGAAGCTTTCTTT. This codes for CASRRLGTPDMNTEAFF.

This clone was observed a handful of times. The chain's CDR3 is CAISGLPSSPLHF. The CDR3 DNA is TGTGCCATCAGTGGGCTGCCATCCTCACCCCTCCACTTT. The chain couples TRBV10-3 to TRBJ1-6, with D unclear. Trimming shortened V by 4 bases and J by 10 bases, and 11 bases separated the two germline ends. CDR3 length: 13 residues. Germline assignment: CDR1 ENHRY and CDR2 SYGVKD.

This clone was detected only once. The chain joins TRBV27 to TRBJ2-6; D gene ambiguous. V was cut by 1 base and J by 0 bases, with 10 bases left in between. Germline lookup yields CDR1 MNHEY and CDR2 SMNVEV (reference sequence). The CDR3 loop spans 17 amino acids. The CDR3: CASSLLALTSGANVLTF. CDR3 nucleotide sequence: TGTGCCAGCAGTTTATTGGCACTAACCTCTGGGGCCAACGTCCTGACTTTC.

J is TRBJ1-3 and V is TRBV5-5; 7 bases match TRBD1. This CDR3 is built from 15 residues. The germline V gene encodes CDR1 SGHKS and CDR2 YYEKEE (reference sequence). The trim removed 4 bases at V and 4 bases at J, leaving 8 bases unmatched. Written as DNA, the CDR3 is TGTGCCAGCAGCGATGCAAGGGGGCCGGGAAACACCATATATTTT. Its translation: CASSDARGPGNTIYF.

The gene calls are TRBV4-2 and TRBJ2-3, with TRBD2 matching over 8 bases. Germline lookup yields CDR1 LGHNA and CDR2 YNFKEQ. This CDR3 contains 17 residues. V lost 0 bases and J lost 4; bases outside the gene matches: 9. The CDR3 loop is CASSQDPRAGGPDTQYF. CDR3 bases: TGTGCCAGCAGCCAAGACCCCAGGGCGGGAGGACCAGATACGCAGTATTTT.

The chain uses TRBV11-3 and TRBJ2-3, with 10 nucleotides matching TRBD2. CDR1 SGHNT and CDR2 YENEEA come from the germline V gene. The CDR3 contains 14 residues. With V trimmed by 8 bases and J by 6 bases, 8 bases remained unmatched. The DNA for the CDR3 is TGTGCCAGCTCGATCGGACTAGCGGTGGATACGCAGTATTTT. Protein product: CASSIGLAVDTQYF.

The chain employs TRBV2 and TRBJ1-4; a weak D match, TRBD1 (5 bases). Trimming left V 7 bases short and J 1 base short, with 13 bases between. Germline V gene sequence: CDR1 SNHLY, CDR2 FYNNEI. The CDR3 has 15 amino acids. The CDR3 loop is CASKKWDVTNEKLFF. The CDR3 DNA is TGTGCCAGCAAAAAGTGGGACGTAACTAATGAAAAACTGTTTTTT.

The chain is built from TRBV7-2 and TRBJ2-3, with 12 bases identical to TRBD2. Germline CDR1 SGHTA, CDR2 FQGNSA. The J segment lost 5 bases and the V segment lost 2 bases, leaving 5 bases of the junction unmatched. This CDR3 contains 16 residues. The CDR3 DNA follows: TGTGCCAGCAGCTTAACCTCTAGCGGGGGGGGAGATACGCAGTATTTT. It encodes CASSLTSSGGGDTQYF.

This chain links TRBV29-1 with TRBJ1-2, with TRBD1 matching over 9 bases. CDR3 length: 12 residues. Trimming removed 6 bases from V and 5 bases from J; junction bases left unmatched: 4. The V gene's germline CDR1 is SQVTM and CDR2 ANQGSEA. The CDR3 protein is CSVGTGNYGYTF. DNA of the CDR3: TGCAGCGTGGGGACAGGGAATTATGGCTACACCTTC.

The chain joins TRBV7-9 to TRBJ1-2; a weak D match, TRBD1 (6 bases). V lost 5 bases to trimming and J lost 1 base, with 17 bases between them. CDR1 is SEHNR, CDR2 FQNEAQ, per germline (reference sequence). The length of the CDR3 is 16 residues. The chain's CDR3 is CASSGPRDTVNYGYTF. The CDR3 DNA is TGTGCCAGCAGCGGGCCCCGGGACACTGTTAACTATGGCTACACCTTC.

The chain is built from TRBV7-2 and TRBJ1-1; D not certain. The CDR3 totals 14 residues. V was clipped by 1 base and J by 1 base, with 7 bases between them. Germline V gene data show CDR1 as SGHTA and CDR2 as FQGNSA. The CDR3 DNA sequence: TGTGCCAGCAGCTTAGTCATGGGGAACACTGAAGCTTTCTTT. This codes for CASSLVMGNTEAFF.

The chain couples TRBV30 to TRBJ1-2; TRBD1 might be the D (6 bases). The germline gives CDR1 GTSNPN, CDR2 SVGIG (reference sequence). The CDR3 is 12 residues long. Trimming stripped 2 bases from V and 5 bases from J, with 9 bases between. The CDR3 reads CAWSTTGYGYTF. Here the CDR3 DNA reads TGTGCCTGGAGTACAACAGGGTATGGCTACACCTTC.

The V gene is TRBV6-6, the J gene TRBJ1-2, with TRBD1 matching 11 bases. The CDR3 totals 14 residues. V was clipped by 11 bases and J by 4 bases; unmatched bases: 9. The germline V gene has CDR1 MNHNY and CDR2 SVGAGI (reference sequence). This CDR3 is CAGSLGQGGYGYTF. In DNA, the CDR3 is TGTGCCGGGAGTTTGGGACAGGGGGGCTATGGCTACACCTTC.

This chain joins TRBV5-6 and TRBJ1-5; no firm D call. V shed 1 base and J shed 6 bases, with 14 bases lying between them. Germline V lookup: CDR1 SGHDT, CDR2 YYEEEE. The CDR3 extends over 15 amino acids. The CDR3 loop reads CASSLRQAWGQPQHF. For the CDR3, the DNA is TGTGCCAGCAGCTTGAGGCAGGCGTGGGGTCAGCCCCAGCATTTT.

The chain uses TRBV28 and TRBJ1-2; tentative D call: TRBD1 (5 bases). V lost 5 bases and J lost 8, with 18 bases in between. The CDR3 runs to 14 residues. Germline CDR1 MDHEN, CDR2 SYDVKM. The CDR3 protein is CASSRDDLTMGYTF. In DNA form, the CDR3 reads TGTGCCAGCAGTCGGGACGATCTAACTATGGGCTACACCTTC.

V gene TRBV27 combines with J gene TRBJ2-1, with 9 bases aligning to TRBD2. Trimming at V came to 4 bases and at J to 8 bases, leaving 6 bases not matched to a gene. The CDR3 totals 14 residues. The V gene's germline CDR1 is MNHEY and CDR2 SMNVEV (reference sequence). The CDR3 region is CASSSRGGVDEQFF. DNA of the CDR3: TGTGCCAGCAGTTCGCGGGGGGGCGTCGATGAGCAGTTCTTC.

The chain carries TRBV4-1 and TRBJ2-3; 10 nucleotides agree with TRBD2. The CDR3 loop spans 20 amino acids. Germline lookup yields CDR1 MGHRA and CDR2 YSYEKL. The V and J ends lost 1 base and 6 bases, in that order; junction bases with no gene match: 19. Written as DNA, the CDR3 is TGCGCCAGCAGCCAAGGAGGGTGGGGGCTAGCGGGGGACCCGAGGGATACGCAGTATTTT. Translation: CASSQGGWGLAGDPRDTQYF.